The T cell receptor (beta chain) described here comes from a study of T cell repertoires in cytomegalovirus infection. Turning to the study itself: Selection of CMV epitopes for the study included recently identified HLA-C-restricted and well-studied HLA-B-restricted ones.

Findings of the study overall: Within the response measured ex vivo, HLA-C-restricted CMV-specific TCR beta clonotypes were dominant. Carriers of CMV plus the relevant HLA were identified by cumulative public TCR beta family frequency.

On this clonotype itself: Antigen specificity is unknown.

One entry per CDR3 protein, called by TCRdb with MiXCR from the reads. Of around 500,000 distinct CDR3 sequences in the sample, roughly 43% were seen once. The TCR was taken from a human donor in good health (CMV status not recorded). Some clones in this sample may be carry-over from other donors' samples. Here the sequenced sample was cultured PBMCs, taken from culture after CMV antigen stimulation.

The CDR3 nucleotides read TGCGCCAGCAGCCAAGATTCTAAGTTACTTCGGCCCCAGCATTTT. Amino acid sequence: CASSQDSKLLRPQHF. The chain links TRBV4-1 to TRBJ1-5; D unresolved. The CDR3 runs 15 residues. V gave up 0 bases and J gave up 9 bases, with 15 bases separating them. The V gene's germline CDR1 is MGHRA and CDR2 YSYEKL.